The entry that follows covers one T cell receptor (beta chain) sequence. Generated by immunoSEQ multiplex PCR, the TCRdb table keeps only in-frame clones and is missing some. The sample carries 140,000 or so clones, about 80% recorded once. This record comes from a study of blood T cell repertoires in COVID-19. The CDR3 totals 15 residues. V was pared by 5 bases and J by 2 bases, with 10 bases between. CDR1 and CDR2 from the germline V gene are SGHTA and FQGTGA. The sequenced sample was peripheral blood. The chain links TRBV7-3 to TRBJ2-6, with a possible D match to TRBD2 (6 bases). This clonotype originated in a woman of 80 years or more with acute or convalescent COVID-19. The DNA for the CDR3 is TGTGCCAGCAGCCTCCCGGGGGCTGGGGCCAACGTCCTGACTTTC. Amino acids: CASSLPGAGANVLTF.